This T cell receptor (beta chain) was identified in a study of cytomegalovirus exposure and HLA in healthy donors. The overall study: The Caucasian-associated ancestry cluster contained about four fifths of the 398 genotyped donors. Points from the study as a whole: Being productive about 90% or about 30% of the time was typical of most TCR beta V segments in an earlier analysis. As a later analysis showed, several of the most significant clusters appeared to be linked to common viral pathogens. Immune exposure information available was restricted to CMV serostatus.

About this clone itself: The antigen is not known.

CDR1 and CDR2 from the germline V gene are SGHNT and YYREEE (reference sequence). This CDR3 comprises 15 residues. The V gene end was trimmed by 2 bases and the J gene end by 8 bases; junction bases not matched to a gene: 12. 60 Vbeta and 13 Jbeta primers were used in PCR. Using immunoSEQ multiplex PCR, the repertoire was profiled, and TCRdb retains in-frame clones only, with some absent. The table has over 150,000 clones, 70% to 80% seen once; the top ten hold 4.3%. The genes are TRBV5-4 and TRBJ1-2; 7 bases are a match to TRBD1. The sample comprised PBMCs. This receptor was identified in a man aged 35 to 55 in good health and CMV-seronegative. The CDR3 is CASSFPLQGFQGYTF. DNA for the CDR3: TGTGCCAGCAGCTTTCCTTTACAGGGGTTCCAAGGCTACACCTTC.